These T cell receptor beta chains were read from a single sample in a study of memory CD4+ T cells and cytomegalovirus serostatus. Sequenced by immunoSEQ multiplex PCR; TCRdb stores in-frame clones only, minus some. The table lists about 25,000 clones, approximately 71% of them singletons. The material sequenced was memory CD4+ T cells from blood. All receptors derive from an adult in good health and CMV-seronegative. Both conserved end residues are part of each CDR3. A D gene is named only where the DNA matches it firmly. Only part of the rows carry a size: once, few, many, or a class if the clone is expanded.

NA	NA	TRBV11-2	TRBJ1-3	TGTGCCAGCAGCCCATCTCCAAACACCATATATTTT	CASSPSPNTIYF
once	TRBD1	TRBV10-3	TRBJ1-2	TGTGCCATCAGTGAGTTGCAGGGGGCAAGCGGCTACACCTTC	CAISELQGASGYTF
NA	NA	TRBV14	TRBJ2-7	TGTGCCAGCAGCCATCTGAACCGGGCCTACGAGCAGTACTTC	CASSHLNRAYEQYF
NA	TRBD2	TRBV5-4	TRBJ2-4	TGTGCCAGCAGCGCCAAACTAGCGGGAGCAGCCAAAAACATTCAGTACTTC	CASSAKLAGAAKNIQYF
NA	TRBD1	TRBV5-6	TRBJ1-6	TGTGCCAGCAGCTTGGGGATGACAGGGGATGCGCATTCACCCCTCCACTTT	CASSLGMTGDAHSPLHF
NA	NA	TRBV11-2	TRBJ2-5	TGTGCCAGCAGCTTAAGAAGCGGACGTCAAGAGACCCAGTACTTC	CASSLRSGRQETQYF
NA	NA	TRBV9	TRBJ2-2	TGTGCCAGCACCTACACCGGGGAGCTGTTTTTT	CASTYTGELFF
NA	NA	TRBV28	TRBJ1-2	TGTGCCAGCAGTTTCCCCGGTCTAACTTATGGCTACACCTTC	CASSFPGLTYGYTF
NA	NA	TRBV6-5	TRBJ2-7	TGTGCCAGCAGCTTACAGGCAGGGGTCCGCGACGAGCAGTACTTC	CASSLQAGVRDEQYF
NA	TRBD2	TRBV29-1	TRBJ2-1	TGCAGCGCTCGGACTAGCGGGAGGGCGAATGAGCAGTTCTTC	CSARTSGRANEQFF
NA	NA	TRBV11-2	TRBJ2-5	TGTGCCAGCAGCTCGGGCCTTCAAGAGACCCAGTACTTC	CASSSGLQETQYF
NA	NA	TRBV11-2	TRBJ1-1	TGTGCCAGCAGGTTAAGGGACACTGAAGCTTTCTTT	CASRLRDTEAFF
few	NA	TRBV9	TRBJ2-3	TGTGCCAGCAGCGTAGCGGGAGAAGTACGGGGCACAGATACGCAGTATTTT	CASSVAGEVRGTDTQYF
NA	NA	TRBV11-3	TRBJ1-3	TGTGCCAGCAGCTTAGATCGGCCCGGACTTTCAAACACCATATATTTT	CASSLDRPGLSNTIYF
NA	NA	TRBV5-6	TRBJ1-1	TGTGCCAGCAGCTTCGGTGTCAGCTTGAACACTGAAGCTTTCTTT	CASSFGVSLNTEAFF
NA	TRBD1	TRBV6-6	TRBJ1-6	TGTGCCAGCAGCCCGGGACAGGGGGCGTTCGTCTCCCTCCACTTT	CASSPGQGAFVSLHF
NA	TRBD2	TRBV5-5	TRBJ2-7	TGTGCCAGCAGCTTAGGAAGCGGGAACTCCTACGAGCAGTACTTC	CASSLGSGNSYEQYF
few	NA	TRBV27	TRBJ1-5	TGTGCCAGCAGCGCAGGGAGATATAGCAATCAGCCCCAGCATTTT	CASSAGRYSNQPQHF
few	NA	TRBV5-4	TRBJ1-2	TGTGCCAGCAGCTTGGGTCCGGCCTTGGGCTATGGCTACACCTTC	CASSLGPALGYGYTF
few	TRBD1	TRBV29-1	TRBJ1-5	TGCAGCGTCGGACAGGGTAATCAGCCCCAGCATTTT	CSVGQGNQPQHF
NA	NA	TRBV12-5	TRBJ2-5	TGTGCTAGTGGTTCTCTAGGGGAGACCCAGTACTTC	CASGSLGETQYF
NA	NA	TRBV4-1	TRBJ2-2	TGCGCCAGCAGCCGAACAGACACCGGGGAGCTGTTTTTT	CASSRTDTGELFF
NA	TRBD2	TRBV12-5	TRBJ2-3	TGTGCTAGTGGTTTGTCCCTAAGTTCGGGACTAAGGCAGTATTTT	CASGLSLSSGLRQYF
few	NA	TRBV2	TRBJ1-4	TGTGCCAGCAGTTCACAGGGTATCAATGAAAAACTGTTTTTT	CASSSQGINEKLFF
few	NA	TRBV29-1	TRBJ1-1	TGCAGCGTTGAAGGATTTGAAGCGGGGTCCAACACTGAAGCTTTCTTT	CSVEGFEAGSNTEAFF
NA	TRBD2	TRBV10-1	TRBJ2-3	TGCGCCAGCAGTGATGGCGGGAGAGGAACAGATACGCAGTATTTT	CASSDGGRGTDTQYF
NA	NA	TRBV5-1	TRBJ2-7	TGCGCCAGCAGCCAATCCCGGGTCGCCTACGAGCAGTACTTC	CASSQSRVAYEQYF
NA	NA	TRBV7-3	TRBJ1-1	TGTGCCAGCAGCTCCGGGACGGGAAACACTGAAGCTTTCTTT	CASSSGTGNTEAFF
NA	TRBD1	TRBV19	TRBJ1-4	TGTGCCAGTAGAGACACAGGGGCAAATGAAAAACTGTTTTTT	CASRDTGANEKLFF
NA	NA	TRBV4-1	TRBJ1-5	TGCGCCAGCAGCCATGGGGTGAGGCAGCCCCAGCATTTT	CASSHGVRQPQHF
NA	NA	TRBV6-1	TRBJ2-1	TGTGCCACCCCCGGGACATCAGGTGAGCAGTTCTTC	CATPGTSGEQFF